This T cell receptor (beta chain) comes out of a study of shared clonotypes between healthy human individuals. Healthy HIV-negative adults without recent acute infections or vaccinations served as donors. Genomic DNA of unsorted samples came from roughly 90 million PBMCs. Unsorted PBMC replicate PCRs drew on 300 ng DNA, representing tens of thousands of T cell genomes. TCRdb keeps only in-frame clones here, not all; method: immunoSEQ multiplex PCR. The table has about 560,000 clones, roughly 72% seen once. The sample comprised PBMCs. This TCR was sampled from a middle-aged woman in good health. Some clones in this sample may be carry-over from other donors' samples.

CDR3 residues: CASSLGGQGNTGELFF. The CDR3 nucleotides are TGTGCCAGCAGCTTAGGGGGACAGGGGAACACCGGGGAGCTGTTTTTT. This chain connects TRBV11-3 to TRBJ2-2; 9 positions agree with TRBD1. The length of the CDR3 is 16 residues. V lost 1 base, J lost 1 base, and 1 base stayed unmatched. Germline V gene sequence: CDR1 SGHNT, CDR2 YENEEA.